The clone carrying this T cell receptor (beta chain) showed up just a few times. The germline gene is not matched at one end of the junction; a read error may be the cause. In TCRdb, the RT-PCR reads were re-called with MiXCR into one record per CDR3 protein. The sample lists about a million distinct CDR3 sequences, around 17% occurring once. This sample was taken from a study of patients and donors after allogeneic stem cell transplantation. Germline V lookup: CDR1 SGHKS, CDR2 YYEKEE (reference sequence). The CDR3 totals 12 residues. Sequences were obtained from blood, either unsorted or a sorted T cell fraction (not recorded which). The receptor was isolated from a human donor who was either an allogeneic HSCT recipient or a stem cell or donor lymphocyte infusion donor (not recorded which). It is not recorded whose cells these are; they may come from a transplant donor. V is TRBV5-5 and J is TRBJ2-7; D is ambiguous. This chain's CDR3 is CASRLGSNEQYF. In nucleotides, the CDR3 is TGTGCCAGCAGATTGGGGTCCAACGAGCAGTACTTC.